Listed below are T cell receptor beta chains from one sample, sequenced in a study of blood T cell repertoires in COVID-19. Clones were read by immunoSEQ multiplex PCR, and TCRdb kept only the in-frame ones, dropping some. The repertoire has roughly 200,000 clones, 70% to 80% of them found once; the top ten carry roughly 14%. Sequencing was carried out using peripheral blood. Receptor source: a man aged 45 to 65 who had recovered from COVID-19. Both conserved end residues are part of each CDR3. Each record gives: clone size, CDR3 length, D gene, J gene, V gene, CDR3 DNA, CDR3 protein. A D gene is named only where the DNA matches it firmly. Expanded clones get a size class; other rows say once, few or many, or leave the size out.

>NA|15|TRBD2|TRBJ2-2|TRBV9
TGTGCCAGCAGCCCTACAGCGGGAAACACCGGGGAGCTGTTTTTT
CASSPTAGNTGELFF
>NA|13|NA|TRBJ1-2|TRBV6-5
TGTGCCAGCACCCGGGACAATAACTATGGCTACACCTTC
CASTRDNNYGYTF
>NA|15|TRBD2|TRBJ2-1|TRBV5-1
TGCGCCAGCAGCTCTAGCGGGAGAAGTCGCCATGAGCAGTTCTTC
CASSSSGRSRHEQFF
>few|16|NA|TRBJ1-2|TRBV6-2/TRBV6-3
TGTGCCAGCAGCCCCGTCCTGGCAGGCCCTAACTATGGCTACACCTTC
CASSPVLAGPNYGYTF
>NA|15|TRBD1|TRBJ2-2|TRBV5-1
TGCGCCAGCAGCAGGGACAGCAAAAACACCGGGGAGCTGTTTTTT
CASSRDSKNTGELFF
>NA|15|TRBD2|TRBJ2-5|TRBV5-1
TGCGCCAGCAGCGCGGCCTTAGCGGGAGGGGAGACCCAGTACTTC
CASSAALAGGETQYF
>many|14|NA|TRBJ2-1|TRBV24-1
TGTGCCACCAGTGATGGAGGGAAGTTTCACGAGCAGTTCTTC
CATSDGGKFHEQFF
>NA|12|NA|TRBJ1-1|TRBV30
TGTGCCTGGACAGGCTTGAACACTGAAGCTTTCTTT
CAWTGLNTEAFF
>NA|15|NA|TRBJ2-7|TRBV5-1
TGCGCCAGCAGCTTACTAACAGGGATTACCTACGAGCAGTACTTC
CASSLLTGITYEQYF
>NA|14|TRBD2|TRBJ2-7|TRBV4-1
TGCGCCAGCAGCCAGACTAGCGGCTCCTACGAGCAGTACTTC
CASSQTSGSYEQYF
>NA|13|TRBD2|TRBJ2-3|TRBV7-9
TGTGCCAGCAGGGGGACTAGCGCGGATACGCAGTATTTT
CASRGTSADTQYF
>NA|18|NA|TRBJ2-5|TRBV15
TGTGCCACCAGCAGAGATGTTCATAGATTAGGGGCCCAAGAGACCCAGTACTTC
CATSRDVHRLGAQETQYF
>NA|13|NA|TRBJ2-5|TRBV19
TGTGCCAGTAGTATCGACAGACAAGAGACCCAGTACTTC
CASSIDRQETQYF
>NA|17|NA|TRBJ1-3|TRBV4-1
TGCGCCAGCAGCCTGGTAGCGGGGGGGAACTCTGGAAACACCATATATTTT
CASSLVAGGNSGNTIYF
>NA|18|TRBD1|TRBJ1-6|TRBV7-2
TGTGCCAGCAGCCTAGCGGGACAGGGGATCTCGTATAATTCACCCCTCCACTTT
CASSLAGQGISYNSPLHF